Presented here are 25 T cell receptor beta chains from one specimen sequenced in a study of blood T cells in healthy people across ages. Combining a sample-barcoded 5' primer with a J-beta primer mix, a second PCR ran for 7 to 11 cycles. One entry per CDR3 protein, called by TCRdb with MiXCR from the 5' RACE reads. Of under 2 million distinct CDR3 sequences in the sample, 34% were seen once. The sample was blood. These receptors all come from a woman under 40 in good health.

This clonotype was picked up a small number of times. The DNA of the CDR3 is TGCAGTGCTAGCAAAATGGGACCCCTTCTTGGTGAGCAGTTCTTC. This gives the protein CSASKMGPLLGEQFF. V gene TRBV20-1 combines with J gene TRBJ2-1; either TRBD1 or TRBD2 may supply D (5 bases each). Germline CDR1 is DFQATT and CDR2 is SNEGSKA (reference sequence). CDR3 size: 15 residues. Trimming left V 3 bases short and J 9 bases short, with 21 bases between.

This chain links TRBV7-2 with TRBJ2-7, with D maybe TRBD1 (7 bases). Between the trimmed V and J ends, which lost 1 base and 7 bases, there was a span of 17 bases. From germline, CDR1 is SGHTA and CDR2 FQGNSA. This CDR3 is built from 15 residues. The DNA for the CDR3 is TGTGCCAGCAGCTTAGGCCCAGGAGGGGGCCGGGAGCAGTACTTC. This translates into CASSLGPGGGREQYF.

The chain combines TRBV20-1 with TRBJ2-1; TRBD2 is a possible D gene (7 bases). The CDR3 is 15 residues long. Germline V CDR1 and CDR2: DFQATT, SNEGSKA (reference sequence). V was shortened by 5 bases and J by 3 bases, with 17 bases between the two germline ends. The CDR3 loop reads CSALGRGARYNEQFF. DNA for the CDR3: TGCAGTGCTCTTGGACGGGGGGCCCGCTACAATGAGCAGTTCTTC.

The genes are TRBV5-4 and TRBJ2-7; D might be TRBD2 (6 bases). Per germline, CDR1 SGHNT and CDR2 YYREEE (reference sequence). The V end lost 2 bases, the J end lost 4 bases, and 13 bases lay between the germline ends. There are 14 residues in the CDR3. DNA for the CDR3: TGTGCCAGCAGCTTTGGAGGGAGGATATACGAGCAGTACTTC. Its translation: CASSFGGRIYEQYF.

Comment on this clonotype: This could be a read error, since a much larger clone is one nucleotide away. The J gene is TRBJ1-2, the V gene TRBV12-3 or TRBV12-4, with TRBD1 identical over 9 bases. This CDR3 has 14 amino acids. CDR3 bases: TGTACCAGCAGTCCCACAGGGGGCTTGATTGGCTACACCTTC. Its translation is CTSSPTGGLIGYTF.

This chain links TRBV5-5 with TRBJ2-3; D gene unclear. This CDR3 comprises 12 residues. V gave up 2 bases and J gave up 6 bases, with 7 bases separating them. Germline-derived CDR1 and CDR2 are SGHKS and YYEKEE (reference sequence). CDR3 bases: TGTGCCAGCAGCTTACAACCCGATACGCAGTATTTT. Amino acids: CASSLQPDTQYF.

CDR3 amino acids: CSQEKSWGSYNEQFF. The CDR3 DNA reads TGCAGTCAGGAAAAGTCGTGGGGCTCCTACAATGAGCAGTTCTTC. The chain employs TRBV20-1 and TRBJ2-1; D gene uncertain. The CDR3 sequence is 15 residues long. V gave up 8 bases and J gave up 0 bases, with 17 bases separating them. Germline V gene data show CDR1 as DFQATT and CDR2 as SNEGSKA (reference sequence).

This chain uses TRBV3-1 with TRBJ2-5; 7 nucleotides match TRBD1. Per germline, CDR1 LGHDT and CDR2 YNNKEL (reference sequence). V was clipped by 0 bases and J by 5 bases; unmatched bases: 6. CDR3 size: 15 residues. CDR3 in amino acids: CASSQESTGVETQYF. The DNA for the CDR3 is TGTGCCAGCAGCCAAGAGAGCACAGGGGTTGAGACCCAGTACTTC.

This clonotype was detected a few times. Just one base apart from a much larger clone, this may be a read error. The genes are TRBV7-2 and TRBJ2-7, with TRBD2 as a possible D gene (6 bases). CDR3 length: 14 residues. V was shortened by 3 bases and J by 0 bases, with 9 bases between the two germline ends. Germline V CDR1 and CDR2: SGHTA, FQGNSA. The CDR3 here is CASSFAGSSYEQYF. In nucleotides, the CDR3 is TGTGCCAGCAGCTTCGCGGGGAGCTCCTACGAGCAGTACTTC.

V is TRBV10-3 and J is TRBJ1-5; tentatively, D is TRBD1 (5 bases). This CDR3 is 15 amino acids long. Germline values: CDR1 ENHRY, CDR2 SYGVKD. V was cut by 6 bases and J by 1 base, with 13 bases left in between. CDR3: CAISKGTESNQPQHF. The CDR3 DNA reads TGTGCCATCAGCAAAGGGACGGAAAGCAATCAGCCCCAGCATTTT.

In this sample, this clonotype turned up once. The chain carries TRBV7-2 and TRBJ2-3, with D hard to call. CDR3 length equals 14 residues. Germline-derived CDR1 and CDR2 are SGHTA and FQGNSA. Trimming removed 3 bases at V and 5 bases at J, with 12 bases between. CDR3 residues: CASSLAAAQDTQYF. In nucleotides, the CDR3 is TGTGCCAGCAGCTTGGCGGCCGCACAAGATACGCAGTATTTT.

This clonotype was recorded at least ten times. The chain combines TRBV27 with TRBJ2-3; 8 bases align to TRBD2. With 3 bases clipped from V and 0 bases from J, the junction kept 2 bases outside the gene matches. Looked up from germline, CDR1 is MNHEY and CDR2 is SMNVEV (reference sequence). This CDR3 spans 15 amino acids. CDR3 nucleotides: TGTGCCAGCAGTTTGCGGGGGGTTAGCACAGATACGCAGTATTTT. This sequence encodes CASSLRGVSTDTQYF.

V is TRBV18 and J is TRBJ1-4; TRBD1 aligns across 7 bases. With 6 bases clipped from V and 7 bases from J, the junction kept 8 bases outside the gene matches. Germline loops: CDR1 KGHSH, CDR2 LQKENI. The CDR3 loop spans 14 amino acids. The CDR3 DNA follows: TGTGCCAGCTCCGAAAACAGGGGTGGTGAAAAACTGTTTTTT. This gives the protein CASSENRGGEKLFF.

Only one count was recorded for this clonotype. A much larger clone is a single base away; this may be a read error. The V and J genes are TRBV29-1 and TRBJ2-7; D remains ambiguous. The CDR3 has 14 amino acids. The germline CDR1 and CDR2 sequences are SQVTM and ANQGSEA. CDR3 sequence: CNVSKGLTNYEQYF. In nucleotides, the CDR3 is TGCAACGTTAGCAAGGGTCTCACGAACTACGAGCAGTACTTC.

This clonotype was seen a handful of times. The junction differs from germline at one of its ends, possibly a read error. The chain carries TRBV4-1 and TRBJ2-1, with D maybe TRBD1 (6 bases). The CDR3 extends over 16 amino acids. The germline gives CDR1 MGHRA, CDR2 YSYEKL. The CDR3 nucleotides are TGCGCCGGCAGCCAAGAAGGGCAGGGGAACTACAATGAGCAGTTCTTC. Its protein product is CAGSQEGQGNYNEQFF.

In its sample, this clonotype was seen a few times. The rearrangement uses TRBV20-1 and TRBJ1-2; D is possibly TRBD1 (5 bases). The ends were cut back, 3 bases at V and 2 bases at J, with 7 bases in the middle. Germline V gene lookup returns CDR1 DFQATT and CDR2 SNEGSKA (reference sequence). The CDR3 is 12 amino acids. In DNA, the CDR3 is TGCAGTGCTAGGGGACTGAACTATGGCTACACCTTC. Amino acid sequence: CSARGLNYGYTF.

This rearrangement joins TRBV7-2 to TRBJ1-6; the D gene is possibly TRBD1 (6 bases). This CDR3 has 15 amino acids. V shed 5 bases and J shed 8 bases, with 16 bases lying between them. CDR1 and CDR2 (germline): SGHTA, FQGNSA. CDR3 sequence (DNA): TGTGCCAGCAGCCAGAACAGGGTTCTGGATTCACCCCTCCACTTT. It is translated as CASSQNRVLDSPLHF.

This clonotype came up a few times. The V and J genes are TRBV2 and TRBJ1-5, with D tentatively TRBD1 (6 bases). The CDR3 sequence is 13 residues long. V was shortened by 3 bases and J by 5 bases, with 8 bases between the two germline ends. Germline V gene data show CDR1 as SNHLY and CDR2 as FYNNEI. The CDR3 region has the DNA TGTGCCAGCAGTGACGAGGGGGATCAGCCCCAGCATTTT. As protein: CASSDEGDQPQHF. Together with reference TRBV2 and TRBJ1-5, the CDR3 gives the full variable domain: EPEVTQTPSHQVTQMGQEVILRCVPISNHLYFYWYRQILGQKVEFLVSFYNNEISEKSEIFDDQFSVERPDGSNFTLKIRSTKLEDSAMYFCASSDEGDQPQHFGDGTRLSIL.

This clonotype was counted only a few times. The rearrangement joins TRBV18 to TRBJ1-2; D uncertain. V lost 2 bases to trimming and J lost 4 bases, with 5 bases between them. There are 12 residues in the CDR3. Germline CDR1 is KGHSH and CDR2 is LQKENI. CDR3 loop: CASSPDLYGYTF. DNA for the CDR3: TGTGCCAGCTCACCAGATCTCTATGGCTACACCTTC.

The CDR3 loop is CSASSQVIAGGGNEQFF. DNA of the CDR3: TGCAGTGCCAGCAGCCAAGTTATAGCGGGGGGAGGGAATGAGCAGTTCTTC. This chain joins TRBV20-1 and TRBJ2-1, with 10 nucleotides matching TRBD2. Trimming took 6 bases from V and 7 from J; bases not matched to a gene: 18. CDR3 length: 17 amino acids. CDR1 is DFQATT, CDR2 SNEGSKA, per germline (reference sequence).

The chain employs TRBV20-1 and TRBJ2-5; the D gene is possibly TRBD2 (6 bases). Trimming pared 8 bases from V and 5 bases from J, leaving 12 bases between. Germline V CDR1 and CDR2: DFQATT, SNEGSKA (reference sequence). The CDR3 has 11 residues. The CDR3 sequence is CSTRTIETQYF. The CDR3 coding sequence is TGCAGTACGAGGACTATTGAGACCCAGTACTTC.

The V gene is TRBV4-2, the J gene TRBJ2-7, with 7 positions matching TRBD2. The V gene's germline CDR1 is LGHNA and CDR2 YNFKEQ. With 4 bases clipped from V and 6 bases from J, the junction kept 6 bases outside the gene matches. The CDR3 has 13 amino acids. The CDR3 region is CASSPGGGPEQYF. The CDR3 region has the DNA TGTGCCAGCAGCCCTGGGGGAGGGCCCGAGCAGTACTTC.

This sequence joins TRBV5-1 and TRBJ2-5; perhaps TRBD2 as D (5 bases). This CDR3 region has 16 residues. V gave up 4 bases and J gave up 5 bases, with 21 bases separating them. In germline, CDR1 is SGHRS, CDR2 YFSETQ. The CDR3 DNA sequence: TGCGCCAGCAGCCCCAACTCTCTAGGGAGTAGGGAGACCCAGTACTTC. This codes for CASSPNSLGSRETQYF.

This clonotype was seen more than once but under ten times. The chain couples TRBV5-1 to TRBJ2-1; TRBD2 matches at 13 bases. CDR1 is SGHRS, CDR2 YFSETQ, per germline. Trimming took 3 bases from V and 6 from J; bases not matched to a gene: 3. This CDR3 is 15 amino acids long. Here the CDR3 DNA reads TGCGCCAGCAGCTCGGGACTAGCGGGAAGCAATGAGCAGTTCTTC. Protein: CASSSGLAGSNEQFF.

This clonotype was counted between two and nine times. The junction and the germline gene differ at one end; a read error may be behind it. This chain links TRBV10-3 with TRBJ2-3; the D call may be TRBD1 or TRBD2 (5 bases each). CDR3 length: 14 residues. Looked up from germline, CDR1 is ENHRY and CDR2 is SYGVKD. CDR3 in amino acids: CAISAGPGTDTRYF. Here the CDR3 DNA reads TGTGCCATCAGTGCGGGACCCGGCACAGATACGCGGTATTTT.